Each of the 15 T cell receptor beta chains below was sequenced from the same sample in a study of Ad26.COV2.S vaccination and SARS-CoV-2 variants. Profiled with immunoSEQ multiplex PCR; TCRdb holds only in-frame clones, not every one. The table has hundreds of thousands of clones, 90% seen once. Treatment described: around 19 received Ad26.COV2.S at low or high dose, single or two shots; about 5 received placebo; per-sample allocation not given. Samples analyzed were those drawn on day 63 after the first vaccine or placebo injection. Specimen: peripheral blood, collected in a trial of Ad26.COV2.S vaccine versus placebo. These receptors were taken from a person aged 18 to 59 who received the Ad26.COV2.S COVID-19 vaccine or a placebo.

This chain connects TRBV29-1 to TRBJ1-1, with a weak D call TRBD1 (6 bases). CDR3 length: 14 amino acids. Germline lookup yields CDR1 SQVTM and CDR2 ANQGSEA. Trimming took 5 bases from V and 1 from J, leaving 14 bases between them. The CDR3 DNA sequence: TGCAGCGTTAAGAGACAGGACCAGAACACTGAAGCTTTCTTT. Protein product: CSVKRQDQNTEAFF.

The rearrangement links TRBV10-1 to TRBJ2-1; 12 nucleotides align to TRBD1. Germline V gene data show CDR1 as WNHNN and CDR2 as SYGVQD (reference sequence). This CDR3 is built from 17 residues. With V trimmed by 2 bases and J by 7 bases, 9 bases remained unmatched. The CDR3 spells CASSELVGQGAQNEQFF. CDR3 DNA sequence: TGCGCCAGCAGTGAGCTAGTGGGACAGGGGGCGCAAAATGAGCAGTTCTTC.

The chain recombines TRBV5-6 with TRBJ2-7; D uncertain. The V gene's germline CDR1 is SGHDT and CDR2 YYEEEE. This CDR3 region has 13 residues. Deletions cut 1 base from V and 5 bases from J, with 10 bases between. In nucleotides, the CDR3 is TGTGCCAGCAGCTTGCGTGCGGCCGACGAGCAGTACTTC. Amino acid sequence: CASSLRAADEQYF.

The V gene is TRBV7-2, the J gene TRBJ2-7, with D maybe TRBD2 (6 bases). From germline, CDR1 is SGHTA and CDR2 FQGNSA. V dropped 4 bases and J dropped 0 bases, with 10 bases sitting between them. CDR3 length: 14 amino acids. DNA for the CDR3: TGTGCCAGCAGCTCGGCGGGGCCCTCCTACGAGCAGTACTTC. Encoded protein: CASSSAGPSYEQYF.

The rearrangement links TRBV12-3 or TRBV12-4 to TRBJ1-5; D perhaps matches TRBD1 (6 bases). Trimming took 2 bases from V and 13 from J, leaving 12 bases between them. There are 12 residues in the CDR3. The CDR3 sequence: CASSLFGTPQHF. CDR3 sequence (DNA): TGTGCCAGCAGTTTATTCGGGACACCACAGCATTTT.

The chain couples TRBV28 to TRBJ1-1; possible D gene TRBD1, 5 bases. The V end was cut by 9 bases, the J end by 4 bases, with 15 bases between. Germline V lookup: CDR1 MDHEN, CDR2 SYDVKM. This CDR3 region has 13 residues. CDR3 region: CARSVLGGTEAFF. The CDR3 DNA is TGTGCCAGGTCGGTCCTGGGGGGCACTGAAGCTTTCTTT.

This clone was seen once. The chain is built from TRBV7-9 and TRBJ2-1; maybe TRBD1 (7 bases). CDR3 length: 19 residues. Looked up from germline, CDR1 is SEHNR and CDR2 is FQNEAQ (reference sequence). The V gene lost 5 bases and the J gene lost 4 bases, with 27 bases spanning the gap. The CDR3 reads CASSNNRGAREFVYNEQFF. The CDR3 DNA is TGTGCCAGCAGCAATAACAGGGGTGCCCGGGAGTTTGTATACAATGAGCAGTTCTTC.

The chain combines TRBV14 with TRBJ2-1, with 13 bases identical to TRBD2. The CDR3 sequence is 16 residues long. The germline CDR1 and CDR2 sequences are SGHDN and FVKESK. The V segment lost 4 bases and the J segment 6 bases; nucleotides outside the gene matches: 6. The CDR3 loop is CASSLLGTSGTNEQFF. DNA for the CDR3: TGTGCCAGCAGCCTCCTCGGGACTAGCGGGACCAATGAGCAGTTCTTC.

Only a few counts were recorded for this clone. At the DNA level, this CDR3 is encoded by other sequences in the same sample as well. The genes are TRBV7-3 and TRBJ1-1, with 7 bases lining up with TRBD1. Germline CDR1 reads SGHTA; CDR2 reads FQGTGA. After removal of 3 bases from V and 11 bases from J, the junction contained 6 bases not matched to a gene. The CDR3 sequence is 12 residues long. CDR3 sequence reads: CASSLGTGEAFF. DNA for the CDR3: TGTGCCAGCAGCTTGGGAACAGGGGAGGCTTTCTTT.

The chain couples TRBV27 to TRBJ1-1, with TRBD1 as a possible D gene (6 bases). CDR3 length: 15 amino acids. The ends were cut back, 3 bases at V and 5 bases at J, with 16 bases in the middle. Germline CDR1 and CDR2: MNHEY and SMNVEV (reference sequence). The DNA for the CDR3 is TGTGCCAGCAGTTTGGGGGCCGGGGGCTTGACTGAAGCTTTCTTT. Translating it yields CASSLGAGGLTEAFF.

J is TRBJ2-3 and V is TRBV27, with D maybe TRBD1 (6 bases). V was trimmed by 7 bases and J by 6 bases, leaving 11 bases between them. The CDR3 sequence is 12 residues long. Germline V gene sequence: CDR1 MNHEY, CDR2 SMNVEV (reference sequence). CDR3 region: CASTGVGDTQYF. CDR3 DNA sequence: TGTGCCAGCACAGGGGTAGGGGATACGCAGTATTTT.

In this sample, this clone turned up a few times. The chain joins TRBV9 to TRBJ2-1; TRBD2 aligns across 10 bases. With 2 bases clipped from V and 6 bases from J, the junction kept 5 bases outside the gene matches. Germline V gene data show CDR1 as SGDLS and CDR2 as YYNGEE. The CDR3 is 15 residues long. The CDR3 here is CASSVGTSAGNEQFF. The CDR3 nucleotides read TGTGCCAGCAGCGTGGGGACTAGCGCTGGCAATGAGCAGTTCTTC.

V is TRBV9 and J is TRBJ2-5; possible D gene TRBD2, 6 bases. CDR3 length: 14 amino acids. Trimming shortened V by 7 bases and J by 4 bases, and 17 bases separated the two germline ends. Germline CDR1 reads SGDLS; CDR2 reads YYNGEE. The CDR3 spells CASGTGERRETQYF. DNA of the CDR3: TGTGCCAGCGGGACGGGGGAGCGGCGAGAGACCCAGTACTTC.

The chain uses TRBV15 and TRBJ1-2, with 8 nucleotides matching TRBD1. The trim removed 4 bases at V and 5 bases at J, leaving 6 bases unmatched. The CDR3 extends over 14 amino acids. CDR1 and CDR2 (germline): LNHNV, YYDKDF (reference sequence). Here the CDR3 DNA reads TGTGCCACCAGCAACGCGGACAGGGTATATGGCTACACCTTC. Amino acid sequence: CATSNADRVYGYTF.

The CDR3 protein is CSVLKGEQYF. The CDR3 region has the DNA TGCAGCGTCTTAAAAGGCGAGCAGTACTTC. The rearrangement joins TRBV29-1 to TRBJ2-7; D is unclear. Trimming took 6 bases from V and 6 from J, leaving 9 bases between them. Germline V gives CDR1 SQVTM, CDR2 ANQGSEA. The length of the CDR3 is 10 residues.